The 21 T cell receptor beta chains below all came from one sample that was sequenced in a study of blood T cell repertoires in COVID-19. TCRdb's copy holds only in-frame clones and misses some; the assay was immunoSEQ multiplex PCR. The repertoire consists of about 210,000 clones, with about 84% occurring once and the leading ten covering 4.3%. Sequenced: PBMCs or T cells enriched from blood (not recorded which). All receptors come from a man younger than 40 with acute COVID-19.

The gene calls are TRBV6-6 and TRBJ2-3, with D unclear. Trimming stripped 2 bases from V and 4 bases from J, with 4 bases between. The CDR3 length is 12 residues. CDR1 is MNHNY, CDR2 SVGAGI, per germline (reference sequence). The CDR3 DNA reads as TGTGCCAGCAGTTACCTCCCAGATACGCAGTATTTT. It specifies CASSYLPDTQYF.

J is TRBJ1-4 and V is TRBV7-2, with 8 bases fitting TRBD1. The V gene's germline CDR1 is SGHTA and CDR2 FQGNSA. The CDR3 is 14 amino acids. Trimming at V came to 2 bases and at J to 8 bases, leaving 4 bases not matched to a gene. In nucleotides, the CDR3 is TGTGCCAGCAGCTTAAGGACAGGGTGGGAAAAACTGTTTTTT. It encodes CASSLRTGWEKLFF.

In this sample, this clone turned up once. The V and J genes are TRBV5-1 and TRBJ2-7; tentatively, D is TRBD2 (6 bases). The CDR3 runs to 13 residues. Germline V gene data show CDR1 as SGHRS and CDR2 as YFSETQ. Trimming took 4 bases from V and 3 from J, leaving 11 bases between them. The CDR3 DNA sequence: TGCGCCAGCAGCAGGGACTCTGTCTACGAGCAGTACTTC. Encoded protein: CASSRDSVYEQYF.

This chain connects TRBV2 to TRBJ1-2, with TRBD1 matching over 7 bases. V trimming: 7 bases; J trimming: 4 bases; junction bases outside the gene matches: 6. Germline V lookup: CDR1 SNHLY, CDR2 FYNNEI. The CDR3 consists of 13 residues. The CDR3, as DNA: TGTGCCAGCACTGAGGGACAGACCTATGGCTACACCTTC. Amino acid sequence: CASTEGQTYGYTF.

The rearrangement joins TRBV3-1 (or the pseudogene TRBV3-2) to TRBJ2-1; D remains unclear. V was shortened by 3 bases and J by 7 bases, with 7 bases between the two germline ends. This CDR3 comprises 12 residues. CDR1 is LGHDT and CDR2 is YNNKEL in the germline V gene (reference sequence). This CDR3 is CASSQAGNEQFF. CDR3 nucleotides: TGTGCCAGCAGCCAGGCTGGTAATGAGCAGTTCTTC.

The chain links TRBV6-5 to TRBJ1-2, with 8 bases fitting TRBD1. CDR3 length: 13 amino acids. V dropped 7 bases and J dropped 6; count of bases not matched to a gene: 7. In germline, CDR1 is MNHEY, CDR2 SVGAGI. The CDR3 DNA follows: TGTGCCAGCAAAGACAGGGGACAGAATGGCTACACCTTC. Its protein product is CASKDRGQNGYTF.

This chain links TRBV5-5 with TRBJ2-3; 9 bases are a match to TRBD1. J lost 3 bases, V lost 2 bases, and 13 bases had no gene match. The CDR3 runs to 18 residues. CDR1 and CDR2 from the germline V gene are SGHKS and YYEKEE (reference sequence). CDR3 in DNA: TGTGCCAGCAGCTTCCTTTACCGGGACAGGGTATTAACAGATACGCAGTATTTT. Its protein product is CASSFLYRDRVLTDTQYF.

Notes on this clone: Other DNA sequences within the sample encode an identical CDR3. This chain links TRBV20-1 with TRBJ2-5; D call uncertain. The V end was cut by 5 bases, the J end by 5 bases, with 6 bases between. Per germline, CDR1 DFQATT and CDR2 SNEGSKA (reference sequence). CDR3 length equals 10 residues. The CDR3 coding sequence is TGCAGTGCTGCCCGGGAGACCCAGTACTTC. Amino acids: CSAARETQYF.

Here the CDR3 DNA reads TGTGCCAGCAGCTTTACAGGGTCGCGGTCACCCCTCCACTTT. This gives the protein CASSFTGSRSPLHF. The chain employs TRBV5-4 and TRBJ1-6, with D possibly being TRBD1 (6 bases). The CDR3 totals 14 residues. The germline V and J ends were trimmed by 2 bases and 10 bases, with 13 bases remaining between them. The germline V gene encodes CDR1 SGHNT and CDR2 YYREEE (reference sequence).

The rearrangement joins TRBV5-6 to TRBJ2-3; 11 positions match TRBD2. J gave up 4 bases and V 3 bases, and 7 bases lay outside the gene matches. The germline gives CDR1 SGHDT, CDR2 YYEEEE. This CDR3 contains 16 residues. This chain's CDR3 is CASSSVGSGGADTQYF. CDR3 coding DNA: TGTGCCAGCAGCTCCGTGGGTAGCGGGGGGGCAGATACGCAGTATTTT.

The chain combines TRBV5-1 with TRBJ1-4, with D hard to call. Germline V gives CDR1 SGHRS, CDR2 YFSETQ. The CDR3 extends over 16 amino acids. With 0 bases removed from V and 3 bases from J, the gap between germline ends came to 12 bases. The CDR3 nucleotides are TGCGCCAGCAGCTTGGAACCCGTGCGCGCTAATGAAAAACTGTTTTTT. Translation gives CASSLEPVRANEKLFF.

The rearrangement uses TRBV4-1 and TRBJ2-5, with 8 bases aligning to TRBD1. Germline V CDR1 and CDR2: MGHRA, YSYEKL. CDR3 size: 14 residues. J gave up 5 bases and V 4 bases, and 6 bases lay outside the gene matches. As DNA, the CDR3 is TGCGCCAGCAGCCGTGTCAGGGGGCTTGAGACCCAGTACTTC. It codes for CASSRVRGLETQYF.

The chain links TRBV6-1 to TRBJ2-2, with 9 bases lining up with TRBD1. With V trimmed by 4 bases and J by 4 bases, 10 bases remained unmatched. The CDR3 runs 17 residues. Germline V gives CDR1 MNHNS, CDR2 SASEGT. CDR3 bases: TGTGCCAGCAGTGCGGGGACAGGGACGTTGGGCACCGGGGAGCTGTTTTTT. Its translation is CASSAGTGTLGTGELFF.

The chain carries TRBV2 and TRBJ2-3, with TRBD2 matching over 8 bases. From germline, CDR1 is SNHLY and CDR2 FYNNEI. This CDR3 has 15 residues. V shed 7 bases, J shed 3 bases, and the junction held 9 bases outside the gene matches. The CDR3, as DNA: TGTGCCAGCAAAGTAGTCGGGGGGGTAACAGATACGCAGTATTTT. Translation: CASKVVGGVTDTQYF.

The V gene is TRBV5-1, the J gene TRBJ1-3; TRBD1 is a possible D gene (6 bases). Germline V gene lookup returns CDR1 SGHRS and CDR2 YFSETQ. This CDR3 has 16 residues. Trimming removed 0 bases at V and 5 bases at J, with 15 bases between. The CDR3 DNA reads TGCGCCAGCAGCTTGGTTGGGACATGGGAAAGAAACACCATATATTTT. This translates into CASSLVGTWERNTIYF.

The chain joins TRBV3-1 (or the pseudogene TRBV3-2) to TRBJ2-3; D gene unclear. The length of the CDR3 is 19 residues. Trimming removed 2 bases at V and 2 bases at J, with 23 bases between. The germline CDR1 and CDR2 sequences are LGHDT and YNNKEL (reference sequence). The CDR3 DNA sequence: TGTGCCAGCAGCCAATCAATCGGAACGACTCCCACTGACACAGATACGCAGTATTTT. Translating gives CASSQSIGTTPTDTDTQYF.

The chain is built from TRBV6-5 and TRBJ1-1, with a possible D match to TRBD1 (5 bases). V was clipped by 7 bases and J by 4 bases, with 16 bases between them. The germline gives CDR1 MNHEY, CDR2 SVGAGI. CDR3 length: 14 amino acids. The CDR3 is CASTQRLGLTEAFF. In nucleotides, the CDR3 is TGTGCCAGCACCCAAAGGCTGGGACTCACTGAAGCTTTCTTT.

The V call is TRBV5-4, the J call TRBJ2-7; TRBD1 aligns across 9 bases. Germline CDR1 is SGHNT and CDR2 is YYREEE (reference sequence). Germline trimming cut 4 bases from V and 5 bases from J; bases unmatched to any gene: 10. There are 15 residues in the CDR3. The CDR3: CASSPPTGGLDEQYF. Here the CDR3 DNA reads TGTGCCAGCAGCCCACCGACAGGGGGACTCGACGAGCAGTACTTC.

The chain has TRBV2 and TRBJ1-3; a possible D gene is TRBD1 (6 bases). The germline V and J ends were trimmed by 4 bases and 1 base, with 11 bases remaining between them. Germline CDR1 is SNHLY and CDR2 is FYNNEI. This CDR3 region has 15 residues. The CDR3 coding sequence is TGTGCCAGCAGTGTGGACAGCGCTTCTGGAAACACCATATATTTT. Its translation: CASSVDSASGNTIYF.

For the CDR3, the DNA is TGTGCCAGCAGCCCTCGGACAGGGCCCGTTTACGAGCAGTACTTC. Translating gives CASSPRTGPVYEQYF. The rearrangement joins TRBV5-4 to TRBJ2-7, with 8 nucleotides matching TRBD1. Losses at the gene ends were 4 bases for V and 4 bases for J; bases not matched to a gene: 10. This CDR3 has 15 amino acids. Germline V gives CDR1 SGHNT, CDR2 YYREEE (reference sequence).

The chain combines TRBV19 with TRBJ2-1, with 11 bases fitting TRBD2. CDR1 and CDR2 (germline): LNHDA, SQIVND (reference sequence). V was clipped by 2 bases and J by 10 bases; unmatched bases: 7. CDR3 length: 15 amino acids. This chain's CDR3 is CASSILLAGGIEQFF. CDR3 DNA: TGTGCCAGTAGTATATTGCTAGCGGGGGGAATAGAGCAGTTCTTC. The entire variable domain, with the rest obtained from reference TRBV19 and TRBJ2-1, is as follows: DGGITQSPKYLFRKEGQNVTLSCEQNLNHDAMYWYRQDPGQGLRLIYYSQIVNDFQKGDIAEGYSVSREKKESFPLTVTSAQKNPTAFYLCASSILLAGGIEQFFGPGTRLTVL.